One and the same sample provided the 22 T cell receptor beta chains below, sequenced in a study of shared clonotypes between healthy human individuals. The method was immunoSEQ multiplex PCR; TCRdb's version includes in-frame clones alone and lacks a portion of them. The sample has under 600,000 clones; roughly four fifths are singletons. The sequencing input was PBMCs. All receptors come from a middle-aged woman in good health. Some clones in this sample may be carry-over from other donors' samples.

The rearrangement joins TRBV6-5 to TRBJ1-6; a weak D match, TRBD1 (6 bases). The CDR3 sequence is 15 residues long. Germline V CDR1 and CDR2: MNHEY, SVGAGI. Trimming shortened V by 0 bases and J by 9 bases, and 12 bases separated the two germline ends. The CDR3 reads CASSYSRQDSSPLHF. DNA of the CDR3: TGTGCCAGCAGTTACTCGAGACAGGATAGTTCACCCCTCCACTTT.

The chain links TRBV28 to TRBJ2-1, with 11 bases that match TRBD2. The CDR3 has 15 residues. Germline assignment: CDR1 MDHEN and CDR2 SYDVKM. V dropped 5 bases and J dropped 7; count of bases not matched to a gene: 7. This chain's CDR3 is CASSLLAGGVNEQFF. DNA of the CDR3: TGTGCCAGCAGTCTCCTAGCGGGAGGAGTAAATGAGCAGTTCTTC.

This clone showed up just once. The chain's CDR3 is CASSALGGTSTDTQYF. DNA of the CDR3: TGTGCCAGCAGTGCCCTCGGCGGGACTAGCACAGATACGCAGTATTTT. The V and J genes are TRBV6-4 and TRBJ2-3; tentative D call: TRBD2 (6 bases). The CDR3 length is 16 residues. Trimming took 4 bases from V and 0 from J, leaving 14 bases between them. Germline V gives CDR1 MRHNA, CDR2 SNTAGT.

This CDR3 reads CASSLAHTDTQYF. In nucleotides, the CDR3 is TGTGCCAGCAGTTTAGCGCACACAGATACGCAGTATTTT. The V and J genes are TRBV28 and TRBJ2-3; D uncertain. CDR3 length: 13 residues. Per germline, CDR1 MDHEN and CDR2 SYDVKM. Trimming left V 2 bases short and J 2 bases short, with 5 bases between.

The rearrangement uses TRBV28 and TRBJ2-7, with 10 bases lining up with TRBD1. Germline V lookup: CDR1 MDHEN, CDR2 SYDVKM. The CDR3 sequence is 18 residues long. Trimming at V came to 1 base and at J to 0 bases, leaving 9 bases not matched to a gene. This CDR3 reads CASSLYRAGTGDSYEQYF. Written as DNA, the CDR3 is TGTGCCAGCAGTTTATACCGGGCGGGGACAGGGGACTCCTACGAGCAGTACTTC. Using reference TRBV28 and TRBJ2-7 for the parts outside the CDR3, the full variable domain is DVKVTQSSRYLVKRTGEKVFLECVQDMDHENMFWYRQDPGLGLRLIYFSYDVKMKEKGDIPEGYSVSREKKERFSLILESASTNQTSMYLCASSLYRAGTGDSYEQYFGPGTRLTVT.

The V call is TRBV18, the J call TRBJ1-2, with TRBD1 identical over 8 bases. Germline V gene lookup returns CDR1 KGHSH and CDR2 LQKENI. There are 15 residues in the CDR3. V lost 2 bases and J lost 5; bases outside the gene matches: 7. The CDR3 DNA sequence: TGTGCCAGCTCACCAGGGGCAGGGGGCGTATATGGCTACACCTTC. The encoded protein is CASSPGAGGVYGYTF.

This clone has just a few counts. The chain employs TRBV27 and TRBJ2-3; a possible D gene is TRBD1 (5 bases). The CDR3 is 16 amino acids. Trimming left V 2 bases short and J 5 bases short, with 17 bases between. Per the germline V gene, CDR1 is MNHEY and CDR2 is SMNVEV (reference sequence). The CDR3 sequence is CASSLGAMGFRDTQYF. DNA of the CDR3: TGTGCCAGCAGTTTAGGGGCGATGGGGTTCAGAGATACGCAGTATTTT.

This clone has only a few counts. This chain links TRBV28 with TRBJ1-5, with 7 positions matching TRBD1. V lost 3 bases to trimming and J lost 7 bases; unmatched junction nucleotides: 6. Looked up from germline, CDR1 is MDHEN and CDR2 is SYDVKM. The CDR3 totals 14 residues. Written as DNA, the CDR3 is TGTGCCAGCAGTTTGGGTAGGGGGCGGCAGCCCCAGCATTTT. It codes for CASSLGRGRQPQHF. The full variable domain, its missing parts supplied by reference TRBV28 and TRBJ1-5, is DVKVTQSSRYLVKRTGEKVFLECVQDMDHENMFWYRQDPGLGLRLIYFSYDVKMKEKGDIPEGYSVSREKKERFSLILESASTNQTSMYLCASSLGRGRQPQHFGDGTRLSIL.

This clone was recorded only once. Other DNA variants within this sample encode the same CDR3. This sequence joins TRBV5-6 and TRBJ2-7; 7 bases line up with TRBD1. V gave up 4 bases and J gave up 5 bases; unmatched junction bases: 6. This CDR3 region has 13 residues. From germline, CDR1 is SGHDT and CDR2 YYEEEE. CDR3 protein: CASSLDRVNEQYF. CDR3 sequence (DNA): TGTGCCAGCAGCCTAGACAGGGTCAACGAGCAGTACTTC. The full variable domain, with the rest looked up from reference TRBV5-6 and TRBJ2-7, is DAGVTQSPTHLIKTRGQQVTLRCSPKSGHDTVSWYQQALGQGPQFIFQYYEEEERQRGNFPDRFSGHQFPNYSSELNVNALLLGDSALYLCASSLDRVNEQYFGPGTRLTVT.

The chain joins TRBV4-2 to TRBJ2-7; tentatively, D is TRBD2 (5 bases). The ends were cut back, 5 bases at V and 3 bases at J, with 17 bases in the middle. Germline lookup yields CDR1 LGHNA and CDR2 YNFKEQ. This CDR3 is 15 amino acids long. Here the CDR3 reads CASSISGESFYEQYF. The DNA of the CDR3 is TGTGCCAGCAGCATAAGCGGAGAATCTTTCTACGAGCAGTACTTC.

This chain connects TRBV28 to TRBJ1-5; D possibly corresponds to TRBD1 (5 bases). Germline lookup yields CDR1 MDHEN and CDR2 SYDVKM. CDR3 size: 12 residues. The V gene lost 5 bases and the J gene lost 7 bases, with 9 bases spanning the gap. The CDR3 sequence is CASSLGAQPQHF. CDR3 DNA sequence: TGTGCCAGCAGTCTAGGGGCACAGCCCCAGCATTTT. The whole variable domain, remainder taken from reference TRBV28 and TRBJ1-5, is DVKVTQSSRYLVKRTGEKVFLECVQDMDHENMFWYRQDPGLGLRLIYFSYDVKMKEKGDIPEGYSVSREKKERFSLILESASTNQTSMYLCASSLGAQPQHFGDGTRLSIL.

The chain has TRBV5-1 and TRBJ2-5; D is possibly TRBD1 (7 bases). The J call is doubtful: the DNA matches TRBJ2-7 better. Germline V CDR1 and CDR2: SGHRS, YFSETQ. The CDR3 runs to 15 residues. DNA of the CDR3: TGCGCCAGCAGCTTGGGACAGGGAGGCGCCTACGAGCAGTACTTC. It translates to CASSLGQGGAYEQYF.

CDR3 in DNA: TGTGCCAGCAGCCCAGGAGGGGGAGCGGGGGTTATTACCTCCTACGAGCAGTACTTC. Translation gives CASSPGGGAGVITSYEQYF. The V gene is TRBV7-2, the J gene TRBJ2-5; 8 bases are shared with TRBD2. The J call may be faulty, since TRBJ2-7 better matches the DNA end. CDR1 SGHTA and CDR2 FQGNSA come from the germline V gene. CDR3 length equals 19 residues.

This clone was detected only a few times. A far bigger clonotype differs at one base, so this is likely a read error. Different DNA sequences within this sample yield the same CDR3. The gene calls are TRBV30 and TRBJ1-1; D might be TRBD1 (6 bases). Germline lookup yields CDR1 GTSNPN and CDR2 SVGIG (reference sequence). The ends were cut back, 3 bases at V and 6 bases at J, with 11 bases in the middle. The CDR3 covers 12 residues. The CDR3 DNA sequence: TGTGCCTGGAGGGGGGCGGCGGCTGAAGCTTTCTTT. Its protein product is CAWRGAAAEAFF.

Note on this clone: One end of the junction varies from germline; a read error may be responsible. This rearrangement joins TRBV6-1 to TRBJ2-7; the D is unclear. The CDR3 spans 15 residues. From germline, CDR1 is MNHNS and CDR2 SASEGT. The CDR3 bases are TGTGCCAGTAGTGAAAGAGCGATAAGCTCCTACGAGCAGTACTTC. It is translated as CASSERAISSYEQYF.

The chain is built from TRBV25-1 and TRBJ2-1; the D call may be TRBD1 or TRBD2 (5 bases each). Germline-derived CDR1 and CDR2 are MGHDK and SYGVNS. The CDR3 has 14 residues. V dropped 1 base and J dropped 10 bases, with 14 bases sitting between them. CDR3 in amino acids: CASSESGASGEQFF. The CDR3 DNA follows: TGTGCCAGCAGTGAATCCGGGGCCTCGGGAGAGCAGTTCTTC.

The chain is built from TRBV5-6 and TRBJ2-3; D is uncertain. V lost 2 bases to trimming and J lost 3 bases, with 16 bases between them. Germline V gives CDR1 SGHDT, CDR2 YYEEEE. This CDR3 spans 16 amino acids. For the CDR3, the DNA is TGTGCCAGCAGCTTCTACAAGGTCATACAAACAGATACGCAGTATTTT. Protein: CASSFYKVIQTDTQYF.

This clone has a handful of counts. This may be a read error: a much more frequent sequence differs by one nucleotide. V is TRBV30 and J is TRBJ1-4, with unresolved D. The CDR3 contains 14 residues. V lost 5 bases to trimming and J lost 4 bases, with 14 bases between them. CDR1 is GTSNPN and CDR2 is SVGIG in the germline V gene (reference sequence). CDR3 bases: TGTGCCTGGGCTCGACGGGAGCGTAATGAAAAACTGTTTTTT. It codes for CAWARRERNEKLFF.

CDR3 in DNA: TGTGCCAGCTCAAGGGACAGTAAGAACACTGAAGCTTTCTTT. It specifies CASSRDSKNTEAFF. V gene TRBV18 combines with J gene TRBJ1-1; 7 bases are shared with TRBD1. CDR1 is KGHSH, CDR2 LQKENI, per germline. The CDR3 extends over 14 amino acids. After removal of 5 bases from V and 1 base from J, the junction contained 4 bases not matched to a gene.

The chain is built from TRBV28 and TRBJ2-7, with 7 bases aligning to TRBD1. The CDR3 sequence is 14 residues long. V shed 7 bases, J shed 2 bases, and the junction held 8 bases outside the gene matches. The germline V gene has CDR1 MDHEN and CDR2 SYDVKM. The CDR3 region is CASNQGDRAYEQYF. For the CDR3, the DNA is TGTGCCAGCAACCAGGGGGACCGAGCCTACGAGCAGTACTTC.

As for this clone: This CDR3 is also generated by other DNA sequences in the sample. The J gene is TRBJ1-3, the V gene TRBV30; D gene unclear. Germline V lookup: CDR1 GTSNPN, CDR2 SVGIG (reference sequence). The CDR3 is 11 residues long. With 3 bases removed from V and 2 bases from J, the gap between germline ends came to 2 bases. CDR3 nucleotides: TGTGCCTGGAGCCCTGGAAACACCATATATTTT. Its translation is CAWSPGNTIYF.

The V call is TRBV11-2, the J call TRBJ2-5; no definite D call. The CDR3 has 12 amino acids. With 5 bases removed from V and 5 bases from J, the gap between germline ends came to 9 bases. Germline V gives CDR1 SGHAT, CDR2 FQNNGV. CDR3 amino acids: CASSVVWETQYF. The CDR3 region has the DNA TGTGCCAGCAGCGTAGTCTGGGAGACCCAGTACTTC.